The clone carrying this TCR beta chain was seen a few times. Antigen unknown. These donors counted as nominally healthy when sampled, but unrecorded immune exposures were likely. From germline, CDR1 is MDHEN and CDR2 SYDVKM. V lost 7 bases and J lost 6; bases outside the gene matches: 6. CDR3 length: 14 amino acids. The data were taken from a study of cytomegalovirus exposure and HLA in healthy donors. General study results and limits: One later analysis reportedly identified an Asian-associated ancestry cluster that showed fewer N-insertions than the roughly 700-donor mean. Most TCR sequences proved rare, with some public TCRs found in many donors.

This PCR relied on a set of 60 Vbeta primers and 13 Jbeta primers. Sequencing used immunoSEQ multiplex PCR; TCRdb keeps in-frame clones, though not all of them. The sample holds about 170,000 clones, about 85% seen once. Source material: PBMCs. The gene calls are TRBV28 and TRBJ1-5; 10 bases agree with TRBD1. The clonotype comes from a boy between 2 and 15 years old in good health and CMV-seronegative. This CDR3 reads CASTGQGVGQPQHF. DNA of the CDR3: TGTGCCAGCACCGGACAGGGGGTAGGTCAGCCCCAGCATTTT.